The 26 T cell receptor beta chains reported below all come from one sample, sequenced in a study of long-term antiretroviral therapy in people with HIV. At the survey level, the v3.0 immunoSEQ assay was run. Repertoires were generated with immunoSEQ multiplex PCR, while TCRdb's copy carries only in-frame clones and drops some. Found here are about 28,000 clones, 88% of them singletons; the top ten hold about 4.3%. Sequencing was performed on unsorted PBMCs, taken 0.5 years after starting antiretroviral therapy. Receptors were obtained from a young woman with HIV.

The chain has TRBV6-1 and TRBJ1-2, with D uncertain. V was shortened by 1 base and J by 4 bases, with 10 bases between the two germline ends. The CDR3 length is 14 residues. Germline V gives CDR1 MNHNS, CDR2 SASEGT. DNA for the CDR3: TGTGCCAGCAGTGAAGGTCGGCAGGTCTATGGCTACACCTTC. This sequence encodes CASSEGRQVYGYTF.

The chain employs TRBV2 and TRBJ2-5; 10 positions agree with TRBD1. V dropped 6 bases and J dropped 5; count of bases not matched to a gene: 9. The length of the CDR3 is 15 residues. Germline V gives CDR1 SNHLY, CDR2 FYNNEI. For the CDR3, the DNA is TGTGCCAGCAGCAGGACAGGGGGGTTATCGGAGACCCAGTACTTC. Translation gives CASSRTGGLSETQYF.

The chain recombines TRBV6-5 with TRBJ1-1; D gene unclear. Trimming pared 2 bases from V and 0 bases from J, leaving 7 bases between. CDR1 and CDR2 from the germline V gene are MNHEY and SVGAGI. This CDR3 spans 14 amino acids. The CDR3 nucleotides read TGTGCCAGCAGTTACGTTGGGATGAACACTGAAGCTTTCTTT. It yields the protein CASSYVGMNTEAFF.

The gene calls are TRBV7-8 and TRBJ1-1; D is uncertain. This CDR3 spans 14 amino acids. CDR1 SGHVS and CDR2 FQNEAQ come from the germline V gene. Trimming pared 3 bases from V and 7 bases from J, leaving 15 bases between. CDR3 nucleotides: TGTGCCAGCAGCTTCGGTTCTCAGGCGGTTGAAGCTTTCTTT. Translation: CASSFGSQAVEAFF. The full variable domain, completed using reference TRBV7-8 and TRBJ1-1, is GAGVSQSPRYKVAKRGQDVALRCDPISGHVSLFWYQQALGQGPEFLTYFQNEAQLDKSGLPSDRFFAERPEGSVSTLKIQRTQQEDSAVYLCASSFGSQAVEAFFGQGTRLTVV.

This clone was seen only once. The chain uses TRBV27 and TRBJ1-2; D uncertain. Germline CDR1 is MNHEY and CDR2 is SMNVEV (reference sequence). V was trimmed by 9 bases and J by 2 bases, leaving 16 bases between them. This CDR3 region has 14 residues. The CDR3 coding sequence is TGTGCCAGGAGTGGACGCGGCGGAAACTATGGCTACACCTTC. Translation: CARSGRGGNYGYTF.

The chain couples TRBV6-1 to TRBJ1-4, with TRBD1 matching over 7 bases. Trimming took 3 bases from V and 8 from J; bases not matched to a gene: 9. From germline, CDR1 is MNHNS and CDR2 SASEGT. The CDR3 has 15 amino acids. DNA of the CDR3: TGTGCCAGCAGTGAGATCAGGGGGAATTGGGAAAAACTGTTTTTT. It yields the protein CASSEIRGNWEKLFF.

The chain employs TRBV13 and TRBJ2-5, with TRBD2 as a possible D gene (7 bases). The germline CDR1 and CDR2 sequences are PRHDT and FYEKMQ (reference sequence). Trimming cost V 5 bases and J 4 bases, with 11 bases left between them. This CDR3 has 13 amino acids. CDR3 sequence: CASSEGGGETQYF. The CDR3 DNA reads TGTGCCAGCAGCGAAGGGGGGGGAGAGACCCAGTACTTC.

The chain employs TRBV5-1 and TRBJ2-1; 12 positions match TRBD2. The CDR3 is 15 amino acids. The ends lost 0 bases at V and 9 bases at J; junction bases unmatched: 4. Per the germline V gene, CDR1 is SGHRS and CDR2 is YFSETQ. The CDR3 is CASSLGLAGVSEQFF. CDR3 DNA sequence: TGCGCCAGCAGCTTGGGACTAGCGGGAGTTAGTGAGCAGTTCTTC.

The chain joins TRBV6-6 to TRBJ1-2; 11 nucleotides match TRBD1. The V gene end was trimmed by 6 bases and the J gene end by 5 bases; junction bases not matched to a gene: 8. The V gene's germline CDR1 is MNHNY and CDR2 SVGAGI (reference sequence). CDR3 length: 15 amino acids. CDR3 loop: CASSQRDRGFYGYTF. The CDR3 DNA sequence: TGTGCCAGCAGCCAACGGGACAGGGGGTTTTATGGCTACACCTTC.

Remarks on this clone: At one end, the junction sequence differs from germline, possibly due to a read error. The rearrangement uses TRBV5-1 and TRBJ2-1; D not resolved. Germline assignment: CDR1 SGHRS and CDR2 YFSETQ. This CDR3 spans 11 amino acids. CDR3: CASSFNNEQFF. The CDR3 DNA reads as TGTGCCAGCAGCTTCAACAATGAGCAGTTCTTC. The entire variable domain, with the rest obtained from reference TRBV5-1 and TRBJ2-1, is as follows: KAGVTQTPRYLIKTRGQQVTLSCSPISGHRSVSWYQQTPGQGLQFLFEYFSETQRNKGNFPGRFSGRQFSNSRSEMNVSTLELGDSALYLCASSFNNEQFFGPGTRLTVL.

The rearrangement uses TRBV9 and TRBJ2-7; no reliable D call. CDR3 size: 12 residues. V lost 4 bases to trimming and J lost 4 bases, with 9 bases between them. Germline V gene lookup returns CDR1 SGDLS and CDR2 YYNGEE. In DNA form, the CDR3 reads TGTGCCAGCAGCCCGGGTTGGTACGAGCAGTACTTC. Translation: CASSPGWYEQYF.

The chain recombines TRBV11-2 with TRBJ2-1, with D unclear. Germline V gene lookup returns CDR1 SGHAT and CDR2 FQNNGV. With 7 bases removed from V and 9 bases from J, the gap between germline ends came to 16 bases. The CDR3 sequence is 13 residues long. CDR3 protein: CASIITVGGEQFF. CDR3 in DNA: TGTGCCAGCATCATCACCGTAGGTGGTGAGCAGTTCTTC.

V gene TRBV7-2 combines with J gene TRBJ2-6; the match to TRBD1 covers 8 bases. Germline assignment: CDR1 SGHTA and CDR2 FQGNSA. With 3 bases clipped from V and 2 bases from J, the junction kept 12 bases outside the gene matches. CDR3 length: 19 amino acids. The CDR3 DNA reads as TGTGCCAGCAGCTTTCCCCGCGGGCAGGGGGCTGCTGGGGCCAACGTCCTGACTTTC. It translates to CASSFPRGQGAAGANVLTF.

This clone was detected only once. V is TRBV27 and J is TRBJ1-4; 8 nucleotides line up with TRBD1. Trimming took 5 bases from V and 10 from J; bases not matched to a gene: 9. Germline V gives CDR1 MNHEY, CDR2 SMNVEV (reference sequence). This CDR3 contains 14 residues. In DNA, the CDR3 is TGTGCCAGCAGTCTAGGGACAGGTCAGGGAAAACTGTTTTTT. Translation: CASSLGTGQGKLFF.

The genes are TRBV7-2 and TRBJ1-2; 9 nucleotides match TRBD1. Germline assignment: CDR1 SGHTA and CDR2 FQGNSA. The ends lost 6 bases at V and 7 bases at J; junction bases unmatched: 6. The CDR3 sequence is 13 residues long. The CDR3 nucleotides are TGTGCCAGCAGGACAGGGGGATCTTTTGGCTACACCTTC. Amino acid sequence: CASRTGGSFGYTF.

The chain is built from TRBV11-3 and TRBJ1-5; 7 positions agree with TRBD1. Germline V gene sequence: CDR1 SGHNT, CDR2 YENEEA. The CDR3 is 19 amino acids. J lost 0 bases, V lost 3 bases, and 14 bases had no gene match. As DNA, the CDR3 is TGTGCCAGCAGCTTCAGGGGCCGGGACAGACTATATAGCAATCAGCCCCAGCATTTT. Its protein is CASSFRGRDRLYSNQPQHF.

Remarks on this clone: A far larger clone is just one base off, so this is likely a read error. CDR3 coding DNA: TGTGCCAGCAGCCAAGATAGGGGGAAAGGGTACGAGCAGTACTTC. Encoded protein: CASSQDRGKGYEQYF. This chain joins TRBV7-9 and TRBJ2-7; tentatively, D is TRBD1 (6 bases). CDR1 SEHNR and CDR2 FQNEAQ come from the germline V gene (reference sequence). The CDR3 runs 15 residues. V gave up 5 bases and J gave up 4 bases, with 18 bases separating them. Combining the CDR3 with reference TRBV7-9 and TRBJ2-7 gives the whole variable domain DTGVSQNPRHKITKRGQNVTFRCDPISEHNRLYWYRQTLGQGPEFLTYFQNEAQLEKSRLLSDRFSAERPKGSFSTLEIQRTEQGDSAMYLCASSQDRGKGYEQYFGPGTRLTVT.

The chain joins TRBV7-2 to TRBJ1-6; D ambiguous. Germline V gene lookup returns CDR1 SGHTA and CDR2 FQGNSA. V was clipped by 0 bases and J by 8 bases, with 11 bases between them. There are 15 residues in the CDR3. This CDR3 is CASSLAKGTYSPLHF. The CDR3 DNA reads TGTGCCAGCAGCTTAGCGAAGGGAACTTATTCACCCCTCCACTTT.

J is TRBJ1-2 and V is TRBV28, with D perhaps TRBD1 (5 bases). Trimming removed 5 bases from V and 4 bases from J, with 8 bases in between. This CDR3 has 12 amino acids. Germline CDR1 reads MDHEN; CDR2 reads SYDVKM. This chain's CDR3 is CASSPDSYGYTF. For the CDR3, the DNA is TGTGCCAGCAGTCCTGACAGCTATGGCTACACCTTC.

The gene calls are TRBV9 and TRBJ2-2; D may match TRBD1 or TRBD2 (7 bases each). The CDR3 runs to 15 residues. The germline V gene encodes CDR1 SGDLS and CDR2 YYNGEE. V was cut by 2 bases and J by 5 bases, with 13 bases left in between. Here the CDR3 DNA reads TGTGCCAGCAGCGTGCGGGGGACAGAAACCGGGGAGCTGTTTTTT. The encoded protein is CASSVRGTETGELFF.

V usage is TRBV27 and J usage is TRBJ2-7; no definite D call. Per germline, CDR1 MNHEY and CDR2 SMNVEV (reference sequence). There are 13 residues in the CDR3. CDR3 sequence (DNA): TGTGCAAGCGCCCTGGGATTCTTCGACGAGCAGTACTTC. Its translation is CASALGFFDEQYF.

This clone was detected once. The rearrangement links TRBV9 to TRBJ1-2; D is uncertain. The CDR3 sequence is 12 residues long. The V end lost 0 bases, the J end lost 8 bases, and 8 bases lay between the germline ends. CDR1 is SGDLS and CDR2 is YYNGEE in the germline V gene. Here the CDR3 reads CASSVAAGGYTF. The CDR3 DNA follows: TGTGCCAGCAGCGTAGCAGCCGGAGGCTACACCTTC.

As for this clone: Mismatch with germline at one junction end may stem from a read error. This chain links TRBV7-7 with TRBJ2-1; D remains unclear. Germline V gene lookup returns CDR1 SSHAT and CDR2 FNYEAQ (reference sequence). The CDR3 totals 9 residues. As DNA, the CDR3 is TGTGCTAGCAGATCCGAAGGACTCTTC. Its protein product is CASRSEGLF.

This chain links TRBV7-2 with TRBJ2-1; D is unclear. V lost 4 bases to trimming and J lost 8 bases, with 9 bases between them. The CDR3 totals 12 residues. Germline lookup yields CDR1 SGHTA and CDR2 FQGNSA. CDR3 amino acids: CASSSVMHEQFF. CDR3 nucleotides: TGTGCCAGCAGCTCGGTGATGCATGAGCAGTTCTTC.

This clone showed up just a few times. The V gene is TRBV9, the J gene TRBJ1-2, with D tentatively TRBD1 (5 bases). Germline V gene sequence: CDR1 SGDLS, CDR2 YYNGEE. The CDR3 length is 12 residues. Trimming pared 2 bases from V and 10 bases from J, leaving 12 bases between. CDR3 amino acids: CASSVGGPFYTF. The CDR3 region has the DNA TGTGCCAGCAGCGTTGGGGGACCCTTCTACACCTTC.

The V call is TRBV28, the J call TRBJ2-1; D possibly corresponds to TRBD2 (5 bases). Per germline, CDR1 MDHEN and CDR2 SYDVKM. The CDR3 runs 15 residues. V was shortened by 6 bases and J by 5 bases, with 17 bases between the two germline ends. CDR3 bases: TGTGCCAGCAGCCGTACGGCGGGCCGAAACAATGAGCAGTTCTTC. It specifies CASSRTAGRNNEQFF.